This record concerns one T cell receptor beta chain sequence. The CDR3 covers 15 residues. Original handling: Amplification from reference gene primers served as the basis for estimated nucleated cell counts. TCRdb's table, derived via immunoSEQ multiplex PCR, lists solely in-frame clones and lacks some. V and J calls and clone size are given by that table; D and trimming were obtained from the DNA. The repertoire includes more than 200,000 clones, about four fifths of them detected once, and over 9.5% sits in the top ten. This sample stems from a study of blood T cell repertoires in COVID-19. Study-wide background: The samples span acute and convalescent COVID-19 from the United States, Italy and Spain.

The chain is built from TRBV21-1 and TRBJ2-1; the tabulated D call, TRBD1, remains unverified against the DNA. TRBV21-1 is designated a pseudogene. Sample: peripheral blood. The clonotype was recovered from a woman of 80 years or more with acute or convalescent COVID-19. CDR3 region: CASSLGTGTYNEQFF. The CDR3 nucleotides are TGTGCCAGCAGCCTAGGGACAGGTACCTACAATGAGCAGTTCTTC.